The 21 T cell receptor beta chains presented below share a single source sample, sequenced in a study of blood T cell repertoires in COVID-19. The assay was immunoSEQ multiplex PCR, and TCRdb's table has in-frame clones only and misses some. The table has around 190,000 clones, around 77% seen once. The material sequenced was peripheral blood. Receptor source: a man between 65 and 85 years old with active or convalescent COVID-19.

This rearrangement joins TRBV21-1 to TRBJ2-2; the tabulated D call, TRBD1, remains unverified against the DNA. TRBV21-1 counts as a pseudogene. The CDR3 length is 16 residues. The CDR3 region is CASSENRGRITGELFF. The DNA of the CDR3 is TGTGCCAGCAGCGAAAACAGGGGGCGCATCACCGGGGAGCTGTTTTTT.

This rearrangement joins TRBV11-2 to TRBJ2-5, with D possibly matching TRBD1 (5 bases). V was cut by 1 base and J by 7 bases, with 13 bases left in between. This CDR3 is 14 amino acids long. Germline lookup yields CDR1 SGHAT and CDR2 FQNNGV. Here the CDR3 reads CASSLAGREWTQYF. The CDR3 DNA sequence: TGTGCCAGCAGCTTAGCTGGCAGGGAATGGACCCAGTACTTC.

The chain couples TRBV5-8 to TRBJ2-1; 11 nucleotides match TRBD2. Germline CDR1 and CDR2: SGHTS and YDEGEE. V lost 0 bases to trimming and J lost 10 bases; unmatched junction nucleotides: 6. This CDR3 contains 15 residues. The CDR3 DNA sequence: TGTGCCAGCAGCTTGGCCCGACTAGCGGGAAGGGAGCAGTTCTTC. As protein: CASSLARLAGREQFF. Looking up the rest from reference TRBV5-8 and TRBJ2-1 gives the full variable domain: EAGVTQSPTHLIKTRGQQATLRCSPISGHTSVYWYQQALGLGLQFLLWYDEGEERNRGNFPPRFSGRQFPNYSSELNVNALELEDSALYLCASSLARLAGREQFFGPGTRLTVL.

The V gene is TRBV4-3, the J gene TRBJ1-5, with D possibly being TRBD1 (5 bases). This CDR3 has 16 residues. The germline V gene has CDR1 LGHNA and CDR2 YSLEER. The V and J ends lost 0 bases and 6 bases respectively, with 15 bases between them. The CDR3 protein is CASSQDLRLGGQPQHF. CDR3 coding DNA: TGCGCCAGCAGCCAAGATTTGCGGTTGGGGGGTCAGCCCCAGCATTTT.

This clone was counted a few times. J is TRBJ1-2 and V is TRBV11-2; 8 nucleotides line up with TRBD1. After removal of 2 bases from V and 4 bases from J, the junction contained 9 bases not matched to a gene. CDR1 is SGHAT, CDR2 FQNNGV, per germline. The CDR3 consists of 16 residues. The CDR3 sequence: CASSLTLRGLFYGYTF. The CDR3 region has the DNA TGTGCCAGCAGCTTAACACTCAGGGGGCTCTTCTATGGCTACACCTTC.

The chain combines TRBV12-5 with TRBJ1-2, with 9 bases that match TRBD1. Germline CDR1 reads LGHNT; CDR2 reads FRNRAP. The CDR3 contains 14 residues. V lost 5 bases and J lost 5; bases outside the gene matches: 6. In DNA form, the CDR3 reads TGTGCTAGTGGTATAACAGGGGGCCGGTATGGCTACACCTTC. Protein sequence: CASGITGGRYGYTF.

This sequence joins TRBV5-6 and TRBJ2-7, with D perhaps matching TRBD1 (6 bases). The germline V gene has CDR1 SGHDT and CDR2 YYEEEE. There are 13 residues in the CDR3. The germline V and J ends were trimmed by 4 bases and 6 bases, with 14 bases remaining between them. The CDR3 bases are TGTGCCAGCAGCCCACAGGGCGGCGGCGAGCAGTACTTC. Translating it yields CASSPQGGGEQYF.

This chain connects TRBV13 to TRBJ1-2; 9 positions agree with TRBD1. V trimming: 3 bases; J trimming: 4 bases; junction bases outside the gene matches: 3. The length of the CDR3 is 14 residues. Germline V gene lookup returns CDR1 PRHDT and CDR2 FYEKMQ (reference sequence). The CDR3 DNA reads TGTGCCAGCAGCTTCGAGGACAGGGGCTATGGCTACACCTTC. Its protein is CASSFEDRGYGYTF. The complete variable domain, with remaining parts taken from reference TRBV13 and TRBJ1-2, reads AAGVIQSPRHLIKEKRETATLKCYPIPRHDTVYWYQQGPGQDPQFLISFYEKMQSDKGSIPDRFSAQQFSDYHSELNMSSLELGDSALYFCASSFEDRGYGYTFGSGTRLTVV.

This chain uses TRBV19 with TRBJ1-2, with TRBD1 matching 7 bases. The V gene's germline CDR1 is LNHDA and CDR2 SQIVND (reference sequence). With 10 bases clipped from V and 5 bases from J, the junction kept 10 bases outside the gene matches. The CDR3 has 13 amino acids. This CDR3 is CATHRGHGYGYTF. CDR3 DNA sequence: TGTGCCACTCACAGGGGACATGGTTATGGCTACACCTTC.

CDR3 nucleotides: TGCGCCAGCAGCCAAGATCGTTACAGGGAGAATGAAAAACTGTTTTTT. Amino acids: CASSQDRYRENEKLFF. V and J are TRBV4-1 and TRBJ1-4, with D possibly TRBD1 on 6 matching bases. This CDR3 is 16 amino acids long. Germline lookup yields CDR1 MGHRA and CDR2 YSYEKL. V was shortened by 0 bases and J by 5 bases, with 13 bases between the two germline ends.

The chain links TRBV7-9 to TRBJ2-1; D is possibly TRBD2 (5 bases). The CDR3 spans 14 residues. Trimming removed 2 bases from V and 6 bases from J, with 11 bases in between. CDR1 is SEHNR and CDR2 is FQNEAQ in the germline V gene (reference sequence). The CDR3 is CASSLLLAFNEQFF. Here the CDR3 DNA reads TGTGCCAGCAGCTTACTCCTAGCCTTCAATGAGCAGTTCTTC.

V and J are TRBV6-6 and TRBJ2-6, with unresolved D. The CDR3 has 17 amino acids. Deletions cut 5 bases from V and 0 bases from J, with 14 bases between. Per the germline V gene, CDR1 is MNHNY and CDR2 is SVGAGI (reference sequence). The DNA of the CDR3 is TGTGCCAGCAGTCCCGGTTTACTAAGCTCTGGGGCCAACGTCCTGACTTTC. Protein: CASSPGLLSSGANVLTF.

A single count supports this clone. The rearrangement joins TRBV9 to TRBJ1-1; D is uncertain. Trimming removed 3 bases at V and 1 base at J, with 10 bases between. Per the germline V gene, CDR1 is SGDLS and CDR2 is YYNGEE. The CDR3 runs to 14 residues. In DNA form, the CDR3 reads TGTGCCAGCAGCGCAACAACACAGAACACTGAAGCTTTCTTT. Translation: CASSATTQNTEAFF.

The chain combines TRBV4-1 with TRBJ2-5, with 7 bases that match TRBD2. The CDR3 contains 16 residues. Germline V gene lookup returns CDR1 MGHRA and CDR2 YSYEKL. Losses at the gene ends were 1 base for V and 2 bases for J; bases not matched to a gene: 7. The CDR3 coding sequence is TGCGCCAGCAGCCAAGTTTTAGCGGGCGCACAAGAGACCCAGTACTTC. It translates to CASSQVLAGAQETQYF.

This clone was counted between two and nine times. The chain's CDR3 is CASSLVGRGQEQYF. Written as DNA, the CDR3 is TGTGCCAGCAGCTTGGTAGGCAGGGGGCAAGAGCAGTACTTC. This chain joins TRBV5-5 and TRBJ2-7; 8 bases line up with TRBD1. The CDR3 is 14 residues long. CDR1 and CDR2 from the germline V gene are SGHKS and YYEKEE (reference sequence). J was trimmed by 7 bases and V by 0 bases; bases with no gene match: 6.

This clone was seen a few times. This sequence joins TRBV15 and TRBJ1-2, with D tentatively TRBD1 (5 bases). The V and J ends lost 4 bases and 6 bases respectively, with 21 bases between them. From germline, CDR1 is LNHNV and CDR2 YYDKDF (reference sequence). The CDR3 totals 16 residues. As DNA, the CDR3 is TGTGCCACCAGCATAGTGGCGGGGACGACATTTCATGGCTACACCTTC. Encoded protein: CATSIVAGTTFHGYTF.

This clone was found once. The chain joins TRBV19 to TRBJ2-2; a possible D gene is TRBD2 (7 bases). This CDR3 contains 14 residues. Germline V gene sequence: CDR1 LNHDA, CDR2 SQIVND (reference sequence). With 6 bases removed from V and 7 bases from J, the gap between germline ends came to 15 bases. The CDR3 here is CASSKGGAGGELFF. DNA for the CDR3: TGTGCCAGTAGCAAAGGGGGGGCAGGCGGGGAGCTGTTTTTT.

The chain joins TRBV9 to TRBJ1-4; 8 nucleotides match TRBD1. The CDR3 is made up of 15 amino acids. The ends lost 3 bases at V and 7 bases at J; junction bases unmatched: 8. The germline V gene encodes CDR1 SGDLS and CDR2 YYNGEE. CDR3 sequence reads: CASSGDRGTGEKLFF. DNA for the CDR3: TGTGCCAGCAGCGGAGACAGGGGTACGGGTGAAAAACTGTTTTTT.

With regard to this clone: One end of the junction fails to match germline, which may point to a read error. The chain carries TRBV7-7 and TRBJ1-2; TRBD1 matches 7 bases. This CDR3 comprises 16 residues. Per the germline V gene, CDR1 is SSHAT and CDR2 is FNYEAQ (reference sequence). The CDR3 coding sequence is TGTGCTAGCAGCCCGGTCTCAGCCGGGACAGAGGGTGGCTACACCTTC. It codes for CASSPVSAGTEGGYTF.

CDR3 DNA sequence: TGTGCCAGCAGCACCGGACAGGGCAACGAGCAGTACTTC. Amino acid sequence: CASSTGQGNEQYF. V and J are TRBV9 and TRBJ2-7; the match to TRBD1 covers 8 bases. Germline assignment: CDR1 SGDLS and CDR2 YYNGEE. V was clipped by 4 bases and J by 5 bases; unmatched bases: 5. The CDR3 covers 13 residues. Using reference TRBV9 and TRBJ2-7 for the parts outside the CDR3, the full variable domain is DSGVTQTPKHLITATGQRVTLRCSPRSGDLSVYWYQQSLDQGLQFLIQYYNGEERAKGNILERFSAQQFPDLHSELNLSSLELGDSALYFCASSTGQGNEQYFGPGTRLTVT.

This clone was found a few times. The J gene is TRBJ2-3, the V gene TRBV5-5, with D unresolved. With 2 bases removed from V and 4 bases from J, the gap between germline ends came to 14 bases. In germline, CDR1 is SGHKS, CDR2 YYEKEE (reference sequence). This CDR3 region has 15 residues. DNA of the CDR3: TGTGCCAGCAGCTTAGACTGGATCACCCCAGATACGCAGTATTTT. Translating gives CASSLDWITPDTQYF.